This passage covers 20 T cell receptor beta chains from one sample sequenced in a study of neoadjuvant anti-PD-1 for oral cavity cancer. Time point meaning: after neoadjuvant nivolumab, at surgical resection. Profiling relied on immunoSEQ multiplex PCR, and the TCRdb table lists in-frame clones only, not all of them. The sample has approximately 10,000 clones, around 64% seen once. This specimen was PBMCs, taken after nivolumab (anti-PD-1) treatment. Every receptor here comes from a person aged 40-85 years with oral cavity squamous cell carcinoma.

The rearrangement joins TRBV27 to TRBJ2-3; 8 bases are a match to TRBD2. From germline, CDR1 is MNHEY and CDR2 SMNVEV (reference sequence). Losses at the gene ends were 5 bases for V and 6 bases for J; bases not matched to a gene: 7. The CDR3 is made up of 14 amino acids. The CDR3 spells CASSGGLGGDTQYF. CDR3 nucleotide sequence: TGTGCCAGCAGTGGGGGACTAGGAGGGGATACGCAGTATTTT.

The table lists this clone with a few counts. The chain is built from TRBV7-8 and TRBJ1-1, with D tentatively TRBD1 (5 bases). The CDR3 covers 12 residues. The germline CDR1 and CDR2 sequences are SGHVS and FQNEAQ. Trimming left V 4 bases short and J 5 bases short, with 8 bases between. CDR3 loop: CASSSRVTEAFF. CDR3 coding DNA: TGTGCCAGCAGCTCCAGGGTTACTGAAGCTTTCTTT. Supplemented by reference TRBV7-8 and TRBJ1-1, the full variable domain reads GAGVSQSPRYKVAKRGQDVALRCDPISGHVSLFWYQQALGQGPEFLTYFQNEAQLDKSGLPSDRFFAERPEGSVSTLKIQRTQQEDSAVYLCASSSRVTEAFFGQGTRLTVV.

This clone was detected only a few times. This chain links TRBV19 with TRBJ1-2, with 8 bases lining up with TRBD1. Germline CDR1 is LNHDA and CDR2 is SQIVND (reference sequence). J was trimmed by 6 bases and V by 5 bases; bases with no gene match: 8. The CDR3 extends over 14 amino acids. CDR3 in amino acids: CASSSGQGGDGYTF. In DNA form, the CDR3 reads TGTGCCAGTAGTTCAGGACAGGGCGGGGATGGCTACACCTTC.

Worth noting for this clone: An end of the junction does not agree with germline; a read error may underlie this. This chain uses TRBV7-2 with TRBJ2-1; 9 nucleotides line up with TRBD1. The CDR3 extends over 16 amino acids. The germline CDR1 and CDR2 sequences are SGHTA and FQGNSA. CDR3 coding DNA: TGTGCCAGCAGCTTAGACGGGACAGGGTCCTTCAATGAGCAGTTCTTC. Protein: CASSLDGTGSFNEQFF.

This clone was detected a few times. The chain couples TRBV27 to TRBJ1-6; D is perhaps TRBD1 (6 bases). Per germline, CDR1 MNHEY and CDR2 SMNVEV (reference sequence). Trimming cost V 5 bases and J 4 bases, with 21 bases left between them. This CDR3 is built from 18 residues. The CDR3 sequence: CASSLFQSGTSYNSPLHF. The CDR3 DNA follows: TGTGCCAGCAGTCTCTTCCAAAGTGGGACAAGTTATAATTCACCCCTCCACTTT.

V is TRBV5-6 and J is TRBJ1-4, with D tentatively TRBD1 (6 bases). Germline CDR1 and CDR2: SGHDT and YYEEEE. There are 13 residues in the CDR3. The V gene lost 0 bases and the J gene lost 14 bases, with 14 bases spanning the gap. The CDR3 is CASSLGATGILFF. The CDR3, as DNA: TGTGCCAGCAGCTTGGGTGCAACAGGGATCCTGTTTTTT.

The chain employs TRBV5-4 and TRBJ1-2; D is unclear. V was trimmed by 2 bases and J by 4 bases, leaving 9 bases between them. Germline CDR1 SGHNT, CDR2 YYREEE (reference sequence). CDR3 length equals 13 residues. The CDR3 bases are TGTGCCAGCAGCTTCAAAGGGAGCTATGGCTACACCTTC. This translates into CASSFKGSYGYTF.

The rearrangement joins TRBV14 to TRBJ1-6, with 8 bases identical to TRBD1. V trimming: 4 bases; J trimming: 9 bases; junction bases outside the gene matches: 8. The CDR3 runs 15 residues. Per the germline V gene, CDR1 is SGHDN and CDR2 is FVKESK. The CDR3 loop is CASSPAGGATSPLHF. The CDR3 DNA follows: TGTGCCAGCAGCCCCGCAGGGGGCGCGACTTCACCCCTCCACTTT.

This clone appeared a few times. DNA of the CDR3: TGTGCCAGCAGTGCAACAGCGAACACTGAAGCTTTCTTT. This sequence encodes CASSATANTEAFF. The rearrangement joins TRBV7-9 to TRBJ1-1; no clear D. Trimming removed 6 bases from V and 1 base from J, with 9 bases in between. This CDR3 contains 13 residues. In germline, CDR1 is SEHNR, CDR2 FQNEAQ (reference sequence).

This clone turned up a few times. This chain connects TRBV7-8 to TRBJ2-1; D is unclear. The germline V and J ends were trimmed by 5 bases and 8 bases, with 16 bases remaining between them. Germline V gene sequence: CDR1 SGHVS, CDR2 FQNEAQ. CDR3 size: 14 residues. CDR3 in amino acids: CASSPWTSADEQFF. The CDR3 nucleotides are TGTGCCAGCAGCCCCTGGACCTCGGCGGATGAGCAGTTCTTC.

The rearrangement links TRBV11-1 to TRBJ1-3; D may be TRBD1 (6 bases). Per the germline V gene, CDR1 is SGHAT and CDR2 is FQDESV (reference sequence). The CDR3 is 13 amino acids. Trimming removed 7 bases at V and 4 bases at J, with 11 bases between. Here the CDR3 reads CASTQGYGNTIYF. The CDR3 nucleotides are TGTGCCAGCACCCAGGGGTACGGAAACACCATATATTTT.

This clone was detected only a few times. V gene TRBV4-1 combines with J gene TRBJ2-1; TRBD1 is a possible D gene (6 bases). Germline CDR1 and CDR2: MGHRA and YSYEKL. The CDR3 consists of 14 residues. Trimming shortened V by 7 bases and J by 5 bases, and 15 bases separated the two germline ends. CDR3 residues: CASTLGDINNEQFF. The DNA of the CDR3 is TGCGCCAGCACCCTCGGGGACATCAACAATGAGCAGTTCTTC.

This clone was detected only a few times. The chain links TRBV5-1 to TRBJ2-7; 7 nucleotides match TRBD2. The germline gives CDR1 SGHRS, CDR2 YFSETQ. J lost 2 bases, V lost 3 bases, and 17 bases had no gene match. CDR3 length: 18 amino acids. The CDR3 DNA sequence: TGCGCCAGCAGCTCGCGGTCGGAGGGAGGGCCATTTGCCTACGAGCAGTACTTC. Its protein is CASSSRSEGGPFAYEQYF.

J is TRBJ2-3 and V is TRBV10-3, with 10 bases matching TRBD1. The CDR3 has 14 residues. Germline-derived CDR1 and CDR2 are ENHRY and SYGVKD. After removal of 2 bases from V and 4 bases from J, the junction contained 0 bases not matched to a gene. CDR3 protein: CAISEGQGADTQYF. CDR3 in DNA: TGTGCCATCAGTGAGGGACAGGGGGCAGATACGCAGTATTTT.

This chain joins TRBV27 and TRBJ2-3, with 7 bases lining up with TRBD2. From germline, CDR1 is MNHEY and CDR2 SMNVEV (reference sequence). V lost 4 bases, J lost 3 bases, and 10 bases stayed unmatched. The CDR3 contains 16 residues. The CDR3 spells CASSSQLTSRTDTQYF. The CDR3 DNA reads TGTGCCAGCAGTTCCCAATTGACTAGCAGAACAGATACGCAGTATTTT.

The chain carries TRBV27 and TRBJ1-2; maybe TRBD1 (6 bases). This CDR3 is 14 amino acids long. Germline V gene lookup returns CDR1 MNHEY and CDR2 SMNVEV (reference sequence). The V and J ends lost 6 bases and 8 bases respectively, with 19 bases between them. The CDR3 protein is CASSPIRGDEGYTF. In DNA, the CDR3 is TGTGCCAGCAGCCCGATAAGGGGGGACGAGGGCTACACCTTC.

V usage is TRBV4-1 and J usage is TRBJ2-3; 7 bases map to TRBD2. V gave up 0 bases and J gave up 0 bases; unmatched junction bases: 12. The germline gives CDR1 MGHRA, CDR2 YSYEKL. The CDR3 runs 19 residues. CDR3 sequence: CASSQDPSRLAPSTDTQYF. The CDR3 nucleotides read TGCGCCAGCAGCCAAGATCCCTCCCGACTAGCCCCTAGCACAGATACGCAGTATTTT.

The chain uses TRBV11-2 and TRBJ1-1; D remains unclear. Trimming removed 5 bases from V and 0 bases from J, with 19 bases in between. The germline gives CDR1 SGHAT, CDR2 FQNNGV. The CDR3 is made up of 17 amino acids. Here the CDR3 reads CASSRPLTKGMNTEAFF. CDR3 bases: TGTGCCAGCAGCCGACCGCTCACCAAGGGAATGAACACTGAAGCTTTCTTT.

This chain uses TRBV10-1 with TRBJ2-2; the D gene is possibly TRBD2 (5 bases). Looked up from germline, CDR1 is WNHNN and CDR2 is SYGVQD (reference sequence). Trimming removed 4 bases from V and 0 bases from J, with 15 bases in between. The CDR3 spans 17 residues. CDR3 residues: CASSGTLGISNTGELFF. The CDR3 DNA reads TGCGCCAGCAGTGGGACCCTCGGGATCTCGAACACCGGGGAGCTGTTTTTT.

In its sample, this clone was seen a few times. The chain's CDR3 is CAISHRLGGETQYF. In nucleotides, the CDR3 is TGTGCCATCAGTCACCGACTAGGCGGAGAGACCCAGTACTTC. The V and J genes are TRBV10-3 and TRBJ2-5; D is perhaps TRBD2 (6 bases). Trimming cost V 5 bases and J 4 bases, with 14 bases left between them. The CDR3 totals 14 residues. CDR1 ENHRY and CDR2 SYGVKD come from the germline V gene.